This T cell receptor beta chain derives from a study of blood T cells in healthy people across ages (dated by TCRdb to 2013 to 2016). For context, the study as a whole: Template switching captured roughly one uniquely barcoded TCR beta cDNA molecule per two T cells in model experiments. Four age groups were formed from the donors: young (average roughly 15 years), middle-aged (around 37), aged (approximately 60) and long-lived (less than 85). Age-related changes in TCR beta repertoire diversity were measured in the study by deep sequencing normalized with unique cDNA molecular identifiers. For two donors (one aged 18 to 29 and one aged 80 or older), the study analyzed two additional independent replicas of 1 million unique cDNA reads from the same blood draw. The research as a whole found: Bulk unsorted PBMC profiling prevented conclusive comparison of naive and antigen-experienced compartments. Compared with the aged group, the long-lived group had more naive CD4+ T cells, fewer expanded clones and increased TCR diversity, a pattern suggesting age selection. Observed TCR beta diversity per million T cells fell roughly linearly with age, and a significant reduction was already apparent by age around 40. Estimates of total diversity based on one million sequenced T cells were regarded as lower bounds and as underestimates. Donor CMV infection status was unknown, potentially confounding age-related changes in expanded clonotypes. The percentage of naive T cells measured by flow cytometry correlated strongly with observed TCR beta diversity.

With regard to this clonotype: The specificity of this receptor is unknown. The record has no base qualities; no much larger clone is one base away.

The donors were some 36 Caucasian individuals from Russia, aged roughly 6 to 100 years, who were systemically healthy. Approximately 10 milliliters of peripheral blood were collected from each donor into EDTA-treated Vacutainer tubes. Ficoll-Paque density-gradient centrifugation was used to isolate PBMCs, with at least 6 million obtained per sample. Total RNA was extracted from PBMCs with Trizol reagent, with at least 5 micrograms obtained per sample. Naive CD45RAhigh/CD27high T cell percentages were measured by flow cytometry on a PBMC aliquot from every donor. Including the terminal cysteine and phenylalanine, the CDR3 comprises 11 residues. Just the 33-base CDR3 DNA is kept, in frame starting at base 1. V lost 10 bases and J lost 8 bases; the stretch between them is 14 bases long. Per the germline V gene, MDHEN is the CDR1 and SYDVKM is the CDR2. Library generation was performed with 5' RACE. Reads for this sample came from an Illumina HiSeq 2500. A second roughly 7 to 11 cycle PCR used a sample-barcoded 5' primer and a J-beta primer mix. A template-switch 5' adaptor carrying 12 random nucleotides introduced a unique molecular identifier onto each TCR beta cDNA molecule. At least 3 million CDR3-containing paired-end reads were obtained from each sample. All of the RNA was converted into first-strand cDNA using the Mint cDNA synthesis kit, with a TRBC-specific oligonucleotide serving as the primer. All cDNA was treated with uracil-DNA glycosylase and then went through a first 18-cycle PCR with the universal primers M1SS and BC2_uni_R. The authors' pipeline ran thus. Each sample was normalized by randomly selecting 1 million high-quality reads, each carrying a distinct molecular identifier. Instead of being binned into consensus sequences, reads that shared molecular identifiers were thrown out. MiTCR, set to a Q25 quality threshold and the strictest error-elimination algorithm, was used for CDR3 identification, clonotype clustering and error correction. A nonparametric unseen species model with Euler transformation was used to estimate lower-bound total TCR beta diversity. The raw public data were reprocessed by TCRdb itself: fastp quality trimming at Q25, MiXCR clonotype calling, in-frame beta chains only. Each entry merges the rows of one CDR3 protein and shows their most common DNA and genes. In this record, the V and J calls reflect TCRdb's handling and not the investigators' own analysis. The sample contains 900,000 to 950,000 distinct CDR3 sequences, about 27% of them found a single time. The biggest ten clones account for 10% of the sample.

The same sample was also studied in work on T cells of mothers and their children. As the second study states: Nine systemically healthy Caucasian individuals, comprising three mothers and their six children, were included as donors. cDNA synthesis consumed the entire amount of extracted RNA, loaded at roughly 1.5 ug RNA in each 15 ul reaction. In the second PCR, the M1S primer added sample barcodes and 2-4 random nucleotides. Each mother yielded over 9.5 million TCR beta CDR3 reads and each child roughly 3 million reads. In both related and unrelated pairs, thymic selection shapes the output of TCR recombination in a similar way, with inherited differences having only a minor effect. Normalized repertoire overlap in related mother-child pairs was always slightly higher than in unrelated mother-child pairs, but the difference was never significant. With a sensitivity of approximately 96 clones per million clonotypes, no persistent microchimeric T cell clones were detected. Deep NGS was used in the study to compare the TCR beta repertoires of mothers and children and to look for features that separate related mother-child pairs from unrelated individuals. Mothers averaged around 40 +/- 4 years of age and children averaged about 10 +/- 4 years. After adapters were ligated using NEBNext reagents, the libraries underwent 100+100 nt paired-end sequencing on an Illumina HiSeq 2000. To prevent cross-contamination, the mother and child libraries were prepared one month apart and sequenced in separate runs. Between about 500,000 and 2,100,000 distinct TCR beta clonotypes were identified per donor. Naive TCR beta clonotypes were estimated from low-frequency clonotypes matched to each donor's FACS-determined naive share, without sorting.

This receptor was obtained from a woman in her forties in good health. The material sequenced was blood. The chain is assembled from TRBV28 and TRBJ1-1, and TRBD1 may be the D gene, going by 5 matching bases. The CDR3 is CATFNGAEAFF. The nucleotides read TGTGCCACCTTCAACGGGGCCGAAGCTTTCTTT.